Below are 7 T cell receptor beta chains sequenced from a single sample in a study of blood T cell repertoires in COVID-19. Profiling relied on immunoSEQ multiplex PCR, and the TCRdb table lists in-frame clones only, not all of them. The sample lists fewer than 110,000 clones; 87% were seen once. Sequenced material: peripheral blood. All receptors derive from a human donor in a cohort sampled during active COVID-19.

J is TRBJ2-1 and V is TRBV5-1, with TRBD2 matching 9 bases. This CDR3 is built from 15 residues. J gave up 4 bases and V 2 bases, and 4 bases lay outside the gene matches. Germline CDR1 and CDR2: SGHRS and YFSETQ. CDR3 region: CASSFAGGNYNEQFF. The CDR3 DNA follows: TGCGCCAGCAGCTTCGCGGGGGGGAATTACAATGAGCAGTTCTTC.

This chain's CDR3 is CASIAGGTDTQYF. CDR3 nucleotides: TGTGCGTCAATAGCGGGGGGGACAGATACGCAGTATTTT. The rearrangement joins TRBV12-3 or TRBV12-4 to TRBJ2-3; 11 bases match TRBD2. The length of the CDR3 is 13 residues.

The rearrangement links TRBV10-3 to TRBJ2-5; TRBD1 is a possible D gene (6 bases). This CDR3 has 17 residues. V was cut by 2 bases and J by 2 bases, with 18 bases left in between. The germline V gene has CDR1 ENHRY and CDR2 SYGVKD. As DNA, the CDR3 is TGTGCCATCAGTGAGACCGAGGGGGTTGGGGTACAAGAGACCCAGTACTTC. Translation gives CAISETEGVGVQETQYF.

This clone was counted between two and nine times. This chain links TRBV12-3 or TRBV12-4 with TRBJ1-2; the match to TRBD1 covers 8 bases. The length of the CDR3 is 12 residues. V dropped 8 bases and J dropped 4; count of bases not matched to a gene: 3. CDR3 sequence reads: CASGDRGYGYTF. CDR3 nucleotides: TGTGCCAGCGGTGACAGGGGCTATGGCTACACCTTC.

The V call is TRBV3-1 (or the pseudogene TRBV3-2), the J call TRBJ2-3; 8 bases match TRBD2. V gave up 3 bases and J gave up 1 base; unmatched junction bases: 6. Germline CDR1 is LGHDT and CDR2 is YNNKEL (reference sequence). The CDR3 has 16 amino acids. The CDR3: CASSHAWRGGTDTQYF. CDR3 DNA: TGTGCCAGCAGCCATGCGTGGCGGGGGGGCACAGATACGCAGTATTTT.

The CDR3 DNA reads as TGTGCCAGCAGCTTAGGCGCCGTTGAGGGTAGCTCCTACAATGAGCAGTTCTTC. Encoded protein: CASSLGAVEGSSYNEQFF. V and J are TRBV7-7 and TRBJ2-1, with a tentative D call TRBD2 (5 bases). The CDR3 is 18 residues long. CDR1 SSHAT and CDR2 FNYEAQ come from the germline V gene (reference sequence). Trimming took off 1 base at V and 0 bases at J, with 16 bases between the two ends.

The genes are TRBV3-1 (or the pseudogene TRBV3-2) and TRBJ2-1; a weak D match, TRBD2 (6 bases). This CDR3 contains 16 residues. Trimming removed 2 bases from V and 7 bases from J, with 18 bases in between. Germline V lookup: CDR1 LGHDT, CDR2 YNNKEL (reference sequence). The CDR3 spells CASSQRGTSISNEQFF. The CDR3 DNA reads TGTGCCAGCAGCCAACGCGGGACCTCGATTTCTAATGAGCAGTTCTTC.